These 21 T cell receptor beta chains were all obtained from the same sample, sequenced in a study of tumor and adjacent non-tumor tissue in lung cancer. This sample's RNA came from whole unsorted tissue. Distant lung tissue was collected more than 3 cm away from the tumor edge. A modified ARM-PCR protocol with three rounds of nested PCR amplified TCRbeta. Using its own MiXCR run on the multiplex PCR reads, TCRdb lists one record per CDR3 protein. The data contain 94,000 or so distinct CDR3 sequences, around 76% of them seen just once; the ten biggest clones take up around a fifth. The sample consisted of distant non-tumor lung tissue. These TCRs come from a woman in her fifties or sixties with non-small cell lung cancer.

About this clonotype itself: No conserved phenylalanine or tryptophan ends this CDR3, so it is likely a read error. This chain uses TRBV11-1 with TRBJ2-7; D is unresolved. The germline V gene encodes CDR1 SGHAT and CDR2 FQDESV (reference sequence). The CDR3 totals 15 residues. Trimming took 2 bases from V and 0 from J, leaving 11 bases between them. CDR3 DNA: TGTGCCAGCAGCTTAAATCATTCAACCTCCTACGAGCAGTACCTC. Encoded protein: CASSLNHSTSYEQYL.

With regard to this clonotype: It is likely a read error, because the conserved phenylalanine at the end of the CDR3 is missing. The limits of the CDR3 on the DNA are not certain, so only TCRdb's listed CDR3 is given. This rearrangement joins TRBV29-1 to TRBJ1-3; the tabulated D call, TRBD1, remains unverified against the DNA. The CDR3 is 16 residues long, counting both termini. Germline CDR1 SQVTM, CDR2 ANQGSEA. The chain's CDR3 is CSVESPGRDSGSTIYY.

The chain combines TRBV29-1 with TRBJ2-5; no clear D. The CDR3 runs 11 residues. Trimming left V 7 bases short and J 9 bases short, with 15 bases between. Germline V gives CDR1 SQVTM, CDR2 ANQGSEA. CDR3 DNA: TGCAGCGGTGGACGGCATGAGGCCCAGTACTTC. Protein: CSGGRHEAQYF.

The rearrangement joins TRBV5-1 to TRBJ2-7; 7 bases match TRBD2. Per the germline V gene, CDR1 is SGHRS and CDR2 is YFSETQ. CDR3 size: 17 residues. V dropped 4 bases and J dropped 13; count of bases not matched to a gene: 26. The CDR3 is CASSPIGLGVRDYEHYF. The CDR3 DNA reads TGCGCCAGCAGCCCGATTGGACTGGGGGTTCGGGACTACGAACACTACTTC.

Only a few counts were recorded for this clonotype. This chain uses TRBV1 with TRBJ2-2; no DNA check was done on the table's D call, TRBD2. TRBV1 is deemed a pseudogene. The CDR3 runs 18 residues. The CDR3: CTSCHSKTSGRVTGELFF. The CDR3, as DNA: TGCACCAGCTGCCACTCCAAAACTAGCGGGAGAGTCACCGGGGAGTTGTTTTTT.

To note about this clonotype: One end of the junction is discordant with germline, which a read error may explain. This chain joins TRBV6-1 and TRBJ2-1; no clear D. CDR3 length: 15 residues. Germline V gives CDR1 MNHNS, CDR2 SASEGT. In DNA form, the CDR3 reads TGTGCCAGCGGCCTCTGGGCGGAAGGGTACAATGAGCAGTTGTTC. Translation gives CASGLWAEGYNEQLF.

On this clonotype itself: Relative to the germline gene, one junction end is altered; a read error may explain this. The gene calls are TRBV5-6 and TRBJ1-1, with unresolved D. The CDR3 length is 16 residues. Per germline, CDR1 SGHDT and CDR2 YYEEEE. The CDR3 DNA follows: TGCGCCAGCAGCTCTCGTCCCGTACAGATGAACACTGAAGCTTTCTTT. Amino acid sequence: CASSSRPVQMNTEAFF.

The CDR3 here is CASSLAGGSYGYTF. CDR3 DNA: TGTGCCAGCAGCTTGGCAGGGGGAAGCTATGGCTACACCTTC. The chain joins TRBV7-9 to TRBJ1-2, with 7 bases lining up with TRBD1. The CDR3 loop spans 14 amino acids. V shed 3 bases, J shed 4 bases, and the junction held 5 bases outside the gene matches. Germline V lookup: CDR1 SEHNR, CDR2 FQNEAQ (reference sequence).

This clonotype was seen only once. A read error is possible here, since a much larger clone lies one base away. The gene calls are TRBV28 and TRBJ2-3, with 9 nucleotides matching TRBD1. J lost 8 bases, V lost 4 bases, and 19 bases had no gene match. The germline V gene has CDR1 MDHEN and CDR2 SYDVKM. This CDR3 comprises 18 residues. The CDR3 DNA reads TGTGCCAGCAGTTCCCCAGAAATAACAGGGGGCATAAGGGGTACGCAGTATTTT. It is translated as CASSSPEITGGIRGTQYF.

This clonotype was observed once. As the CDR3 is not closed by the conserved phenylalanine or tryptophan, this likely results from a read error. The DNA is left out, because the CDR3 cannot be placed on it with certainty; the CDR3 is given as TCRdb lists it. CDR3 residues: CASSLLSWGLETQYL. V usage is TRBV11-2 and J usage is TRBJ2-5. Germline loops: CDR1 SGHAT, CDR2 FQNNGV. The CDR3 is made up of 15 amino acids, end residues included.

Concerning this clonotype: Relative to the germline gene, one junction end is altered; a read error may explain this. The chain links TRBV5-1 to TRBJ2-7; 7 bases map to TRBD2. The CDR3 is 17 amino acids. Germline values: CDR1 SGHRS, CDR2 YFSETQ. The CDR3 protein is CASSLVGLEVRDYVQYF. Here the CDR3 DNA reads TGCGCCAGCAGCCTGGTTGGACTGGAGGTTCGGGACTACGTGCAGTACTTC.

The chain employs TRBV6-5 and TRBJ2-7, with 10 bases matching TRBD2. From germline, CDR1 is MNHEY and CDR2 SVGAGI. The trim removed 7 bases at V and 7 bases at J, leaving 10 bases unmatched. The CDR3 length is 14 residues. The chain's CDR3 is CASKSSGSFYEQYF. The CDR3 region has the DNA TGTGCCAGCAAGTCTAGCGGGAGCTTCTATGAGCAGTACTTC.

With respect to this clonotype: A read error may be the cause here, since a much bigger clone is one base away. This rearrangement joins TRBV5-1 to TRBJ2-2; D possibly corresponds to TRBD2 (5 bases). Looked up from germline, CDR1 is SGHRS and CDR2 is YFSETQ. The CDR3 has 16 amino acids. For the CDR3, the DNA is TGCGTCAGCAGCGGTGGTGGCCAGTTGAACACCGGGGAGCTGTTTTTT. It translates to CVSSGGGQLNTGELFF. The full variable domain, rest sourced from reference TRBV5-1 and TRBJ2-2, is KAGVTQTPRYLIKTRGQQVTLSCSPISGHRSVSWYQQTPGQGLQFLFEYFSETQRNKGNFPGRFSGRQFSNSRSEMNVSTLELGDSALYLCVSSGGGQLNTGELFFGEGSRLTVL.

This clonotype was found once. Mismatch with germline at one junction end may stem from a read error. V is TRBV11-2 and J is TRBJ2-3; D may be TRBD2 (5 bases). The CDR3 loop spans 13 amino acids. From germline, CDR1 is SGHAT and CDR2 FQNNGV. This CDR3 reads CGSSLGPEDTQCF. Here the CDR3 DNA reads TGTGGCAGCAGCTTAGGGCCGGAGGATACGCAGTGTTTT.

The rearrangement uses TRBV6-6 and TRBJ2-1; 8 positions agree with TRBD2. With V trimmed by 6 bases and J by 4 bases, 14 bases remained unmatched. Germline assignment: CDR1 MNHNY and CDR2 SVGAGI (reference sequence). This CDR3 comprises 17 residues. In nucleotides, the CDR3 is TGTGCCAGCAGCAACTCGAATCCTAGCGGGCAATACAATGAGCAGTTCTTC. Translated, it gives CASSNSNPSGQYNEQFF.

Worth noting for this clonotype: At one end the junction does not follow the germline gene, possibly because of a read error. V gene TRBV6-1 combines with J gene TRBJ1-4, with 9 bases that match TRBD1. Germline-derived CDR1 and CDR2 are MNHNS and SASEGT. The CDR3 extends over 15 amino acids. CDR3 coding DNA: TGTGCCAGCAGTGAAGCGTGGACAGGGGACGAAAACCTGTTTTTC. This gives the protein CASSEAWTGDENLFF.

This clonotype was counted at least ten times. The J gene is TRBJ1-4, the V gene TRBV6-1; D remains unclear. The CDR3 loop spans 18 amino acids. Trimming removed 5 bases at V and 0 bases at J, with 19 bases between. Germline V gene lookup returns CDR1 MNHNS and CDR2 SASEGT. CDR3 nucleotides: TGTGCCAGCAGTCAGGAGGGCTTGACGGGCACAACTAATGAAAAACTGTTTTTT. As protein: CASSQEGLTGTTNEKLFF.

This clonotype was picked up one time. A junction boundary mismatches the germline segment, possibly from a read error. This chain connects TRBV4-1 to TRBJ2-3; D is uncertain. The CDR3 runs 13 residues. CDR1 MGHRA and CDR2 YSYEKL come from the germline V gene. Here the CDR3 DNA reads TGCGCCAGCAGCTTGCGGAGCACAAATACGCAGTATTTT. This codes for CASSLRSTNTQYF.

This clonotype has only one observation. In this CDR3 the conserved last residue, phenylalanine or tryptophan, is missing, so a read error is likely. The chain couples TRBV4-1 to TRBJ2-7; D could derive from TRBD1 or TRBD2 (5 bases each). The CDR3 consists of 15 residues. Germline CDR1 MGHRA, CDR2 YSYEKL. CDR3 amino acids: CASSQPGTISYEQYY. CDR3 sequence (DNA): TGCGCAAGCAGCCAACCCGGGACGATCTCCTACGAGCAGTACTAC.

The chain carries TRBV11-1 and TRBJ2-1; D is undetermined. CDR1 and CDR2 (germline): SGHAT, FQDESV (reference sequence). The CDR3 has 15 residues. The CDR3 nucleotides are TGTGACAACAGCCCGACTTATTCGACGGGCGATGAGCAGTTCTTC. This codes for CDNSPTYSTGDEQFF.

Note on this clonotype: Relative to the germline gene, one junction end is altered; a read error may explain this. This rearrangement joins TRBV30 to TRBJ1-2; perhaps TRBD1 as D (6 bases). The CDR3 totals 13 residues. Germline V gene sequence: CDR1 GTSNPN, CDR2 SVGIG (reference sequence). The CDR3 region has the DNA TGTGTCTGCGACCCGGCAGGGGATAACGGCTACATCTTC. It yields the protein CVCDPAGDNGYIF.